A single sample gave rise to the 4 T cell receptor beta chains below, sequenced in a study of T cell responses to AZD1222 COVID-19 vaccine. TCRdb's table, derived via immunoSEQ multiplex PCR, lists solely in-frame clones and lacks some. This sample has 65,000 to 70,000 clones; about 90% occur once, and the top ten carry roughly 8.3%. The specimen was peripheral blood, collected on day 0 of AZD1222 vaccination. The receptors here all came from an adult in good health.

This sequence joins TRBV19 and TRBJ1-1; D remains ambiguous. Germline V CDR1 and CDR2: LNHDA, SQIVND (reference sequence). Trimming pared 3 bases from V and 2 bases from J, leaving 7 bases between. The CDR3 totals 13 residues. In nucleotides, the CDR3 is TGTGCCAGTAGTATGCGGGTAAACACTGAAGCTTTCTTT. Translation: CASSMRVNTEAFF.

This clone was found once. J is TRBJ2-7 and V is TRBV5-1, with D perhaps matching TRBD1 or TRBD2 (8 bases each). The CDR3 is made up of 18 amino acids. The germline CDR1 and CDR2 sequences are SGHRS and YFSETQ. V gave up 0 bases and J gave up 1 base, with 20 bases separating them. The CDR3 nucleotides read TGCGCCAGCAGCTTGGTTGGCCGGGGGGGACAGGCTTCCTACGAGCAGTACTTC. Protein product: CASSLVGRGGQASYEQYF.

This clone is a singleton in its sample. V gene TRBV2 combines with J gene TRBJ2-3; TRBD1 matches at 11 bases. The CDR3 consists of 16 residues. From germline, CDR1 is SNHLY and CDR2 FYNNEI. The trim removed 0 bases at V and 11 bases at J, leaving 10 bases unmatched. The DNA of the CDR3 is TGTGCCAGCAGTGAAGCGGGACAGGGGGTTCTTGTGGGGCAGTATTTT. It translates to CASSEAGQGVLVGQYF.

V usage is TRBV27 and J usage is TRBJ1-2, with D unresolved. In germline, CDR1 is MNHEY, CDR2 SMNVEV (reference sequence). Trimming took off 2 bases at V and 7 bases at J, with 14 bases between the two ends. This CDR3 is built from 14 residues. The CDR3, as DNA: TGTGCCAGCAGTTTACAAGTCGGGGTTGGTGGCTACACCTTC. Translating gives CASSLQVGVGGYTF.